This passage covers 5 T cell receptor beta chains from one sample sequenced in a study of cytomegalovirus exposure and HLA in healthy donors. Researchers ran the PCR with 60 Vbeta and 13 Jbeta primers. Assay: immunoSEQ multiplex PCR; the TCRdb copy retains only in-frame clones and omits some. The table has roughly 120,000 clones, around 80% seen once. The specimen sequenced was PBMCs. Every receptor here comes from a woman in her thirties in good health and CMV-seronegative.

The CDR3 is CASSLYNRGPGEKLFF. The CDR3 nucleotides read TGCGCCAGCAGCTTGTATAACAGGGGGCCGGGTGAAAAACTGTTTTTT. The V gene is TRBV5-1, the J gene TRBJ1-4, with 9 bases identical to TRBD1. The CDR3 is made up of 16 amino acids. Germline CDR1 and CDR2: SGHRS and YFSETQ. The J segment lost 7 bases and the V segment lost 1 base, leaving 8 bases of the junction unmatched.

This rearrangement joins TRBV19 to TRBJ2-2; possibly TRBD2 for D (6 bases). The CDR3 extends over 16 amino acids. Between the trimmed V and J ends, which lost 7 bases and 4 bases, there was a span of 19 bases. The germline V gene encodes CDR1 LNHDA and CDR2 SQIVND (reference sequence). Here the CDR3 DNA reads TGTGCCAGTACCACCTTGGAGGGAATGGTCACCGGGGAGCTGTTTTTT. This sequence encodes CASTTLEGMVTGELFF.

The chain recombines TRBV19 with TRBJ1-6, with 7 nucleotides matching TRBD1. The V gene's germline CDR1 is LNHDA and CDR2 SQIVND (reference sequence). The J segment lost 10 bases and the V segment lost 1 base, leaving 4 bases of the junction unmatched. The CDR3 runs to 14 residues. CDR3 coding DNA: TGTGCCAGTAGTATAGGACAGGGTACCTCACCCCTCCACTTT. Protein sequence: CASSIGQGTSPLHF.

The rearrangement joins TRBV29-1 to TRBJ1-1; tentatively, D is TRBD1 (5 bases). With 7 bases removed from V and 1 base from J, the gap between germline ends came to 10 bases. This CDR3 has 12 residues. Germline CDR1 and CDR2: SQVTM and ANQGSEA. The CDR3 nucleotides are TGCAGCGGGGGCGGGGGGAACACTGAAGCTTTCTTT. It yields the protein CSGGGGNTEAFF.

A single count supports this clone. This chain links TRBV4-1 with TRBJ1-4, with TRBD1 identical over 9 bases. V lost 1 base to trimming and J lost 7 bases; unmatched junction nucleotides: 7. Germline CDR1 and CDR2: MGHRA and YSYEKL. The CDR3 sequence is 16 residues long. This CDR3 reads CASSQVVRDRAEKLFF. The CDR3, as DNA: TGCGCCAGCAGCCAAGTTGTCCGGGACAGGGCTGAAAAACTGTTTTTT.